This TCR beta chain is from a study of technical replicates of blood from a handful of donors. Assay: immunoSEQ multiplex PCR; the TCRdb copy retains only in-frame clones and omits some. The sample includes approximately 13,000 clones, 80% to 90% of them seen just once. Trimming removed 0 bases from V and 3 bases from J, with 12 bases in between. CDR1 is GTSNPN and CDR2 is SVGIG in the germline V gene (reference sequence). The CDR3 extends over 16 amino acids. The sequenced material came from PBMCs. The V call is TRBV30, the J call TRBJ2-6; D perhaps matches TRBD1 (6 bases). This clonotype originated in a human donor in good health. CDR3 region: CAWSVPGAGGANVLTF. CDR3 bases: TGTGCCTGGAGTGTACCAGGGGCCGGTGGGGCCAACGTCCTGACTTTC.